This T cell receptor (beta chain) was captured in a study of glioma-infiltrating T cells after dendritic cell vaccination. Overall study context: Patients received autologous tumor lysate-pulsed dendritic cell vaccination between about 2003 and 2013. The vaccine used monocyte-derived dendritic cells pulsed overnight with autologous tumor lysate.

This table comes from immunoSEQ multiplex PCR, and its TCRdb copy is limited to in-frame clones, with some not included. The sample records around 96,000 clones, around three quarters being singletons. Patients had residual fresh-frozen tumor tissue and more than two years of survival data. The CDR3 loop spans 13 amino acids. The V gene lost 3 bases and the J gene lost 10 bases, with 15 bases spanning the gap. Germline V lookup: CDR1 LNHDA, CDR2 SQIVND (reference sequence). The receptor's source is a human donor with glioblastoma. The sequencing used blood, collected before dendritic cell vaccination. The chain uses TRBV19 and TRBJ1-2; D possibly corresponds to TRBD1 (6 bases). The CDR3 bases are TGTGCCAGTAGTATTACAGGGCAGGGAGCCTACACCTTC. The encoded protein is CASSITGQGAYTF.